The 14 T cell receptor beta chains in this list originate from one sample, sequenced in a study of T cell changes during pregnancy in multiple sclerosis. Data came from immunoSEQ multiplex PCR; TCRdb stores just in-frame clones and leaves some out. The sample carries tens of thousands of clones, approximately 92% recorded once. The sample in question was peripheral blood, obtained in the second trimester of pregnancy. Receptors originate from a female donor in good health, enrolled as a control in a pregnancy study.

The chain links TRBV7-8 to TRBJ2-7; D gene unclear. The V gene lost 5 bases and the J gene lost 3 bases, with 5 bases spanning the gap. CDR3 length: 11 residues. Germline CDR1 SGHVS, CDR2 FQNEAQ. CDR3 sequence: CASSPYYEQYF. CDR3 nucleotides: TGTGCCAGCAGCCCTTACTACGAGCAGTACTTC.

The V call is TRBV19, the J call TRBJ1-1; 11 nucleotides align to TRBD1. Germline assignment: CDR1 LNHDA and CDR2 SQIVND (reference sequence). CDR3 length: 17 amino acids. J gave up 0 bases and V 4 bases, and 7 bases lay outside the gene matches. The CDR3 nucleotides are TGTGCCAGTAGTAGTCGGACAGGGGGCTCTCTGAACACTGAAGCTTTCTTT. Residues: CASSSRTGGSLNTEAFF.

The CDR3 DNA reads TGTGCCACCAGCGCCCGGAGGGACAGGGGGCGGCTCAGTGAAAAACTGTTTTTT. It encodes CATSARRDRGRLSEKLFF. This chain links TRBV15 with TRBJ1-4, with 12 bases matching TRBD1. The V gene end was trimmed by 5 bases and the J gene end by 7 bases; junction bases not matched to a gene: 14. The CDR3 spans 18 residues. Per germline, CDR1 LNHNV and CDR2 YYDKDF (reference sequence).

This clone was recorded once. The chain employs TRBV27 and TRBJ1-1, with TRBD1 matching over 9 bases. Per germline, CDR1 MNHEY and CDR2 SMNVEV (reference sequence). CDR3 size: 14 residues. J gave up 1 base and V 5 bases, and 2 bases lay outside the gene matches. For the CDR3, the DNA is TGTGCCAGCAGTCTGGGACAGGGGAACACTGAAGCTTTCTTT. Protein: CASSLGQGNTEAFF.

The CDR3 DNA sequence: TGTGCCAGCAGCTCGGACAGGGGCAATCAGCCCCAGCATTTT. This encodes CASSSDRGNQPQHF. This sequence joins TRBV11-2 and TRBJ1-5; 8 bases line up with TRBD1. The CDR3 sequence is 14 residues long. V gave up 4 bases and J gave up 2 bases; unmatched junction bases: 1. Looked up from germline, CDR1 is SGHAT and CDR2 is FQNNGV. The full variable domain, its missing parts supplied by reference TRBV11-2 and TRBJ1-5, is EAGVAQSPRYKIIEKRQSVAFWCNPISGHATLYWYQQILGQGPKLLIQFQNNGVVDDSQLPKDRFSAERLKGVDSTLKIQPAKLEDSAVYLCASSSDRGNQPQHFGDGTRLSIL.

The CDR3 here is CASSAPGGVEQYF. CDR3 nucleotides: TGTGCCAGCAGCGCCCCGGGAGGGGTCGAGCAGTACTTC. V usage is TRBV7-9 and J usage is TRBJ2-7; 8 bases are shared with TRBD2. CDR1 and CDR2 from the germline V gene are SEHNR and FQNEAQ (reference sequence). This CDR3 comprises 13 residues. Unmatched junction bases numbered 6, after V lost 5 bases and J lost 6 bases.

CDR3 region: CASSVGMQSHGYTF. The CDR3 DNA reads as TGTGCCAGCAGCGTAGGAATGCAGTCCCACGGCTACACCTTC. The chain employs TRBV9 and TRBJ1-2; the D is unclear. V was pared by 0 bases and J by 8 bases, with 14 bases between. From germline, CDR1 is SGDLS and CDR2 YYNGEE. The CDR3 is 14 residues long. The variable domain in full, with the rest retrieved from reference TRBV9 and TRBJ1-2, is DSGVTQTPKHLITATGQRVTLRCSPRSGDLSVYWYQQSLDQGLQFLIQYYNGEERAKGNILERFSAQQFPDLHSELNLSSLELGDSALYFCASSVGMQSHGYTFGSGTRLTVV.

In this sample, this clone turned up a few times. The gene calls are TRBV29-1 and TRBJ2-2, with TRBD2 identical over 9 bases. This CDR3 spans 15 amino acids. The ends lost 6 bases at V and 6 bases at J; junction bases unmatched: 11. Germline V gene lookup returns CDR1 SQVTM and CDR2 ANQGSEA. The CDR3 bases are TGCAGCGTCCGAGGGAGCGGGGGGATGTCCGGGGAGCTGTTTTTT. Translation gives CSVRGSGGMSGELFF.

The chain links TRBV15 to TRBJ2-1; 13 nucleotides agree with TRBD2. J was trimmed by 7 bases and V by 3 bases; bases with no gene match: 0. CDR3 length equals 14 residues. The germline V gene encodes CDR1 LNHNV and CDR2 YYDKDF (reference sequence). CDR3 residues: CATSRTSGGNEQFF. In DNA, the CDR3 is TGTGCCACCAGCAGGACTAGCGGGGGGAATGAGCAGTTCTTC.

The sample holds a few counts of this clone. V is TRBV4-2 and J is TRBJ1-1; D gene unclear. This CDR3 comprises 13 residues. CDR1 and CDR2 from the germline V gene are LGHNA and YNFKEQ. Trimming stripped 1 base from V and 4 bases from J, with 7 bases between. Here the CDR3 reads CASSQGGPTEAFF. The DNA for the CDR3 is TGTGCCAGCAGCCAAGGAGGGCCCACTGAAGCTTTCTTT.

The genes are TRBV6-4 and TRBJ1-1, with no clear D. This CDR3 spans 13 amino acids. CDR1 is MRHNA, CDR2 SNTAGT, per germline. Trimming removed 5 bases at V and 0 bases at J, with 7 bases between. The CDR3 reads CASSLALNTEAFF. As DNA, the CDR3 is TGTGCCAGCAGTCTGGCTTTGAACACTGAAGCTTTCTTT.

This chain joins TRBV29-1 and TRBJ2-4; 8 nucleotides match TRBD1. V was clipped by 7 bases and J by 6 bases; unmatched bases: 11. This CDR3 region has 14 residues. Germline CDR1 SQVTM, CDR2 ANQGSEA. The DNA for the CDR3 is TGCAGCGGGGGAGACAGGGGTGGTGGAAACATTCAGTACTTC. This encodes CSGGDRGGGNIQYF.

The chain recombines TRBV19 with TRBJ2-5; a possible D gene is TRBD1 (5 bases). Trimming took off 1 base at V and 5 bases at J, with 14 bases between the two ends. Per the germline V gene, CDR1 is LNHDA and CDR2 is SQIVND (reference sequence). The CDR3 sequence is 15 residues long. Here the CDR3 DNA reads TGTGCCAGTAGTATAGGAAGTCCAGGGCGTGAGACCCAGTACTTC. Translated, it gives CASSIGSPGRETQYF.

This chain connects TRBV11-2 to TRBJ1-6; D is perhaps TRBD1 (6 bases). CDR3 length: 17 amino acids. CDR1 and CDR2 from the germline V gene are SGHAT and FQNNGV. Trimming pared 5 bases from V and 2 bases from J, leaving 16 bases between. The CDR3 DNA is TGTGCCAGCAGCGAGGACCAGGGGCGGCCCTATAATTCACCCCTCCACTTT. The encoded protein is CASSEDQGRPYNSPLHF.